This T cell receptor beta chain was sequenced during a study of T cells in Graves' hyperthyroidism and ophthalmopathy. Researchers defined stable Graves' hyperthyroidism as no ophthalmopathy progression within 18 months. Clinical symptoms, serum thyroxine and TRAb, thyroid ultrasound and orbital computed tomography together formed the diagnostic basis. 10 ml of fresh peripheral blood supplied the PBMCs. V shed 6 bases and J shed 0 bases, with 17 bases lying between them. The germline V gene has CDR1 SQVTM and CDR2 ANQGSEA. The CDR3 length is 15 residues. TCR beta CDR3 sequences were amplified from RNA transcripts. The HTBI primer set was used in a first-round RT-PCR of the TCR CDR3. MiXCR, run by TCRdb on the multiplex PCR reads, gives a single entry per CDR3 protein. There are under 650,000 distinct CDR3 sequences in the sample; around 15% occur only once, and 3.5% to 4% lies in the top ten.

Input material: blood. V and J are TRBV29-1 and TRBJ1-1, with no clear D. The TCR originated in a young woman with Graves' hyperthyroidism. As DNA, the CDR3 is TGCAGCGTGCTAGGACCGCCCTCGATGAACACTGAAGCTTTCTTT. Amino acids: CSVLGPPSMNTEAFF.